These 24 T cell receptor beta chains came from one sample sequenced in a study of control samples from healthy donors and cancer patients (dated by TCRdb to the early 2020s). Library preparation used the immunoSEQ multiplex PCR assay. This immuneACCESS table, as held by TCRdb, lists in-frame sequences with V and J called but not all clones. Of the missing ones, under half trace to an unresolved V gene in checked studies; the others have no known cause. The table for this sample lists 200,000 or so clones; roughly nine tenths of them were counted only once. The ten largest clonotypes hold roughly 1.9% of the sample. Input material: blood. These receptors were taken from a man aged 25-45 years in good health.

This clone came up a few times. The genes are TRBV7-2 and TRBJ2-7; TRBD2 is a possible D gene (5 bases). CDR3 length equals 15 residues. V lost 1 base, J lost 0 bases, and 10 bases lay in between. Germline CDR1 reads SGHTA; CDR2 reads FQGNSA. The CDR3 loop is CASSLGGQSSYEQYF. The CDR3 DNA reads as TGTGCCAGCAGCTTAGGAGGGCAGAGCTCCTACGAGCAGTACTTC.

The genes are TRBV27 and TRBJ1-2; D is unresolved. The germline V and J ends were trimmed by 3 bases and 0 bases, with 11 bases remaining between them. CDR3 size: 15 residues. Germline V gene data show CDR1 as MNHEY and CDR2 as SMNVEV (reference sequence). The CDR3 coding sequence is TGTGCCAGCAGTTTGTCGACCCATTCTAACTATGGCTACACCTTC. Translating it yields CASSLSTHSNYGYTF.

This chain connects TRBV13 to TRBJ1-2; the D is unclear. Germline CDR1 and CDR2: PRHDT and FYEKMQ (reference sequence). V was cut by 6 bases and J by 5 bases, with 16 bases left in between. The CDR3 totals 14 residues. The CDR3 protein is CASSPPSGGYGYTF. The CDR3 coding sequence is TGTGCCAGCAGTCCCCCCTCCGGAGGGTATGGCTACACCTTC.

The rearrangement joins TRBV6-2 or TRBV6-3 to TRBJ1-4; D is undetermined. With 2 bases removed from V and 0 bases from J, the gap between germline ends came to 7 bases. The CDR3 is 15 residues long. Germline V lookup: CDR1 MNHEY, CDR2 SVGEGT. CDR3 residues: CASSYLGATNEKLFF. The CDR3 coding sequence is TGTGCCAGCAGTTACCTGGGAGCAACTAATGAAAAACTGTTTTTT.

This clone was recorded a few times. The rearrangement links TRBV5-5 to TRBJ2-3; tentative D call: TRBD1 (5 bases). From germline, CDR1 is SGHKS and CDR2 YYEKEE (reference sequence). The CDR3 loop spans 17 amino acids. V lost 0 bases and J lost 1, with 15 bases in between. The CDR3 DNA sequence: TGTGCCAGCAGCTTGGGTGTGGACACCTACGGCACAGATACGCAGTATTTT. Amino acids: CASSLGVDTYGTDTQYF.

CDR3 coding DNA: TGTGCCAGCTCACCACCGACAGGGGGCGCAGATACGCAGTATTTT. Amino acids: CASSPPTGGADTQYF. V and J are TRBV18 and TRBJ2-3; 10 bases agree with TRBD1. CDR3 length: 15 residues. The J segment lost 4 bases and the V segment lost 0 bases, leaving 1 base of the junction unmatched. Germline CDR1 is KGHSH and CDR2 is LQKENI.

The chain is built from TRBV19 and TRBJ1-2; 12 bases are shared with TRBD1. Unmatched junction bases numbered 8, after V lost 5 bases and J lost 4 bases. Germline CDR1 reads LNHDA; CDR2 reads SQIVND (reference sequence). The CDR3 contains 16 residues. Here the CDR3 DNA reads TGTGCCAGTAGTTTGACCGGGACAGGGGGCTCCTATGGCTACACCTTC. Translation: CASSLTGTGGSYGYTF.

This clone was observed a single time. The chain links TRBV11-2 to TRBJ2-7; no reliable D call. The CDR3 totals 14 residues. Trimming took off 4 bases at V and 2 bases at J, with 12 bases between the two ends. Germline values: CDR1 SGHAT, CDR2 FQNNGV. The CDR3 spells CASSSSPLPYEQYF. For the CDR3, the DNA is TGTGCCAGCAGCTCATCCCCATTACCCTACGAGCAGTACTTC.

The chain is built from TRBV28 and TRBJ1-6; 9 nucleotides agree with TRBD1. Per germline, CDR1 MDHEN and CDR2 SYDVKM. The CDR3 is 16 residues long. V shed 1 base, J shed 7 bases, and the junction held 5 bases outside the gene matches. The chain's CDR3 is CASSLYRGLGNSPLHF. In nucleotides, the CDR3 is TGTGCCAGCAGTTTATACAGGGGGCTCGGAAATTCACCCCTCCACTTT.

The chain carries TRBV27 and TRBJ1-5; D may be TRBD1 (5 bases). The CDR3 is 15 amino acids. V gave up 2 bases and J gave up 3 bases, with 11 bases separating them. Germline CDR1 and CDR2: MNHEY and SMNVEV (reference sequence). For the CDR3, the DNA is TGTGCCAGCAGTTTAGAGGGGTCATTCAATCAGCCCCAGCATTTT. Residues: CASSLEGSFNQPQHF.

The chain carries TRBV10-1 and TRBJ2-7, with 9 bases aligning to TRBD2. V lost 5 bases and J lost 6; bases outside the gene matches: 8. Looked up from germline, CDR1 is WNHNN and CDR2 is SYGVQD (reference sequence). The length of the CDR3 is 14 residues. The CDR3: CASSPGLASSEQYF. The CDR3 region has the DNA TGCGCCAGCAGTCCGGGACTAGCTTCATCCGAGCAGTACTTC.

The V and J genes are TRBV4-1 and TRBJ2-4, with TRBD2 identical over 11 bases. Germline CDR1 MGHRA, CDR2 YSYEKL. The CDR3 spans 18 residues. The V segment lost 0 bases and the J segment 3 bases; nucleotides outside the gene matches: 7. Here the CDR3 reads CASSQETLAGGDKNIQYF. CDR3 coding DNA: TGCGCCAGCAGCCAAGAGACCCTAGCGGGGGGTGACAAAAACATTCAGTACTTC.

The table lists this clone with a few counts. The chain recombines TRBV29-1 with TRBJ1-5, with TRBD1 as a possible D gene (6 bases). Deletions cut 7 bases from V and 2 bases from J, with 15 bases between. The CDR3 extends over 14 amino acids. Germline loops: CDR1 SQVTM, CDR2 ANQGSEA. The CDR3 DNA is TGCAGCGCCCTCGCAGGGGAGGGCAATCAGCCCCAGCATTTT. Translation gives CSALAGEGNQPQHF.

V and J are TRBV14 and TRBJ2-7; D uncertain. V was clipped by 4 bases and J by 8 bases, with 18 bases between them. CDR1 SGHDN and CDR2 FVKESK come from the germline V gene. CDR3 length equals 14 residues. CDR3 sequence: CASSLRTSSVQQYF. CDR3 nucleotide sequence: TGTGCCAGCAGCCTGAGGACCAGCAGTGTGCAGCAGTACTTC.

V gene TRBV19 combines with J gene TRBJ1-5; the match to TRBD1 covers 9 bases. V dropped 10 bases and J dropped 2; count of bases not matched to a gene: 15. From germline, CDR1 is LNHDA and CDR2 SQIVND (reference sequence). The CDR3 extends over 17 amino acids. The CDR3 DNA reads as TGTGCCACCACTAGGGGGACAGGGATAGGCGGCAATCAGCCCCAGCATTTT. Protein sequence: CATTRGTGIGGNQPQHF.

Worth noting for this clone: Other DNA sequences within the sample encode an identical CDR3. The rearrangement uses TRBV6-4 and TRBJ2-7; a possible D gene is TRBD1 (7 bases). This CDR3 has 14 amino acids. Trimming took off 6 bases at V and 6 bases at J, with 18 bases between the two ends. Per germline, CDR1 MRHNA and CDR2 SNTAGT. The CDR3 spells CASRAGGGGCEQYF. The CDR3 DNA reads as TGTGCCAGCAGGGCAGGGGGTGGGGGGTGCGAGCAGTACTTC.

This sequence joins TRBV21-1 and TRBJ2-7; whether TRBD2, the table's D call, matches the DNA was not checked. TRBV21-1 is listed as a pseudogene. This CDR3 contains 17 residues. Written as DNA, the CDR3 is TGTGCCAGCAGCAAAGCGCTAGAGGATGAGGACTCCTACGAGCAGTACTTC. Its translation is CASSKALEDEDSYEQYF.

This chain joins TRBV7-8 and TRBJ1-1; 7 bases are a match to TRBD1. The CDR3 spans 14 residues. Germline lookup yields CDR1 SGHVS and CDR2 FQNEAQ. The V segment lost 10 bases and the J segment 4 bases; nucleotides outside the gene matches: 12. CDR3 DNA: TGTGCCACCTACAGGGGCCCGACGAGCACTGAAGCTTTCTTT. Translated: CATYRGPTSTEAFF.

The CDR3: CASSPDTTSDTEAFF. The CDR3 region has the DNA TGTGCCAGCAGCCCGGACACGACGTCCGACACTGAAGCTTTCTTT. The rearrangement links TRBV5-6 to TRBJ1-1; a weak D match, TRBD1 (5 bases). CDR3 length: 15 residues. The V gene lost 4 bases and the J gene lost 3 bases, with 16 bases spanning the gap. CDR1 is SGHDT and CDR2 is YYEEEE in the germline V gene.

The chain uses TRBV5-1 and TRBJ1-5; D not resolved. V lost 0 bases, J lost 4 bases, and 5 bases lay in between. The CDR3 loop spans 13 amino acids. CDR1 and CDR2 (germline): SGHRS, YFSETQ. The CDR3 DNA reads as TGCGCCAGCAGCTTGGACAGAAATCAGCCCCAGCATTTT. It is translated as CASSLDRNQPQHF.

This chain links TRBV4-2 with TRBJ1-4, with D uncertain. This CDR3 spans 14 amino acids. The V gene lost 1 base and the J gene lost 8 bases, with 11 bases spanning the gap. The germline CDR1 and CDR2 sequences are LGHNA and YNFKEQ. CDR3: CASSQGPLGEKLFF. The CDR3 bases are TGTGCCAGCAGCCAAGGCCCGCTAGGAGAAAAACTGTTTTTT.

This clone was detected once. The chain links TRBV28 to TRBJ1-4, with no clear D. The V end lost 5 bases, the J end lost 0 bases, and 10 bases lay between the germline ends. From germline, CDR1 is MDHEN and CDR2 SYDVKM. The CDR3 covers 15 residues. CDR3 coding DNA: TGTGCCAGCAGTGGAGCCGGGACAACTAATGAAAAACTGTTTTTT. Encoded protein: CASSGAGTTNEKLFF.

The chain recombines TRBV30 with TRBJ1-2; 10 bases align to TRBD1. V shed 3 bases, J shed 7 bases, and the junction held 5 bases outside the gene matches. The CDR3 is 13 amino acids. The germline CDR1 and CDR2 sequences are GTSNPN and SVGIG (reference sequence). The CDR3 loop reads CAWRGQGLSGYTF. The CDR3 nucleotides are TGTGCCTGGAGGGGACAGGGGTTAAGTGGCTACACCTTC. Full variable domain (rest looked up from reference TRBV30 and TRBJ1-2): SQTIHQWPATLVQPVGSPLSLECTVEGTSNPNLYWYRQAAGRGLQLLFYSVGIGQISSEVPQNLSASRPQDRQFILSSKKLLLSDSGFYLCAWRGQGLSGYTFGSGTRLTVV.

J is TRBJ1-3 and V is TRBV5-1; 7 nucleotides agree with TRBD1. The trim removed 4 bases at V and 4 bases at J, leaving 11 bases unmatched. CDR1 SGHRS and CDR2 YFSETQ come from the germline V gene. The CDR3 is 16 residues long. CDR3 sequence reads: CASSTGQAGEGNTIYF. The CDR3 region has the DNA TGCGCCAGCAGCACCGGACAGGCGGGAGAGGGAAACACCATATATTTT.